A selection of T cell receptor beta chains follows, all from one sample in a study of blood T cell repertoires in COVID-19. The repertoire was sequenced with immunoSEQ multiplex PCR; TCRdb's copy has only in-frame clones and lacks some. The sample includes 120,000 or so clones, about 90% of them seen just once. The sequencing sample was made of peripheral blood. The source of these receptors is a woman in her sixties with acute or convalescent COVID-19. The CDR3 runs from the conserved cysteine through the conserved F or W. A D gene is named only where the DNA matches it firmly. For some rows the clone size is stated as once, few or many, or as a class when expanded; others skip it.

TRBJ1-1 | - | TRBV6-5 | - | TGTGCCAGCAGTTATTACGGTTTGAACACTGAAGCTTTCTTT | CASSYYGLNTEAFF
TRBJ2-3 | - | TRBV23-1 | TRBD1 | TGCGCCAGCAGCCTCACGGGACAGGGGGCGTATACGCAGTATTTT | CASSLTGQGAYTQYF
TRBJ2-7 | - | TRBV6-5 | - | TGTGCCAGCTCACTAACCGGTCTCTCCTACGAGCAGTACTTC | CASSLTGLSYEQYF
TRBJ1-3 | - | TRBV5-4 | - | TGTGCCAGCAGCGGAGGCCATCTCAACACCATATATTTT | CASSGGHLNTIYF
TRBJ2-2 | - | TRBV5-1 | - | TGCGCCAGCAGCTTGGCTCATACACCCGGGGAGCTGTTTTTT | CASSLAHTPGELFF
TRBJ2-1 | - | TRBV5-4 | - | TGTGCCAGCAGCCTCCGGGGAAACAATGAGCAGTTCTTC | CASSLRGNNEQFF
TRBJ2-3 | - | TRBV7-2 | - | TGTGCCAGCAGCCTCGGGGGAGGCTATTCAATCGATACGCAGTATTTT | CASSLGGGYSIDTQYF
TRBJ1-3 | - | TRBV28 | - | TGTGCCAGCAGTTTAATCAGGGCGAGGGGAAACACCATATATTTT | CASSLIRARGNTIYF
TRBJ2-1 | - | TRBV28 | TRBD2 | TGTGCCAGCAGCTCCCCGGGACTAGCGGAGTCCTACAATGAGCAGTTCTTC | CASSSPGLAESYNEQFF
TRBJ1-4 | - | TRBV19 | - | TGTGCCAGTAGTATAGGAGGGGGGGCGCCCCGAAGGGAACTGTTTTTT | CASSIGGGAPRRELFF
TRBJ1-4 | once | TRBV6-5 | - | TGTGCCAGCAGTTTGGGACTTAATAATGAAAAACTGTTTTTT | CASSLGLNNEKLFF
TRBJ2-5 | - | TRBV3-1/TRBV3-2 | TRBD2 | TGTGCCAGCAGCCAGAACAGCGGGATGGGTAAGACCCAGTACTTC | CASSQNSGMGKTQYF
TRBJ1-3 | - | TRBV5-1 | - | TGCGCCAGCAGCTTAGGGGGAGGAAACACCATATATTTT | CASSLGGGNTIYF